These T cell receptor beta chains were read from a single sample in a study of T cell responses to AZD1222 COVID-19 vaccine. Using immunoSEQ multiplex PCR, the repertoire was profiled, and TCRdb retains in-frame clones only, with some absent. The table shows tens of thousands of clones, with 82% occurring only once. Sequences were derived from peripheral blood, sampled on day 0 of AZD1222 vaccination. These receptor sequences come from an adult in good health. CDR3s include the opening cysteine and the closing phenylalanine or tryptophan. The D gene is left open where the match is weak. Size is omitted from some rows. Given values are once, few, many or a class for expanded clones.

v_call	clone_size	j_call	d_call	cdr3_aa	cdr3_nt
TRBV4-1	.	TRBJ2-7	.	CASSQGTLNRGYVEQYF	TGCGCCAGCAGCCAAGGGACTTTGAATAGGGGGTACGTCGAGCAGTACTTC
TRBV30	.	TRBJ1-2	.	CAWHELGVLGYTF	TGTGCCTGGCACGAATTAGGGGTTTTAGGCTACACCTTC
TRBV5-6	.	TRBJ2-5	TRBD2	CASSPRTSGETQYF	TGTGCCAGCAGCCCTCGGACTAGCGGGGAGACCCAGTACTTC
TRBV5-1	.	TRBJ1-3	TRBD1	CASSRSGGGSGNTIYF	TGCGCCAGCAGCCGCTCAGGGGGCGGCTCTGGAAACACCATATATTTT
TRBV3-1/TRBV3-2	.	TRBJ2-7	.	CASSREGATYEQYF	TGTGCCAGCAGCCGGGAGGGGGCCACCTACGAGCAGTACTTC
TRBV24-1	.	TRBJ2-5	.	CATSLSGRETQYF	TGTGCCACTTCGCTCAGTGGCAGGGAGACCCAGTACTTC
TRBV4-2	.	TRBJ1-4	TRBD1	CASSQDRGTGEREKLFF	TGTGCCAGCAGCCAAGATCGGGGGACAGGGGAGAGGGAAAAACTGTTTTTT
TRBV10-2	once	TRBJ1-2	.	CASKVQGANYGYTF	TGCGCCAGTAAGGTCCAGGGAGCTAACTATGGCTACACCTTC
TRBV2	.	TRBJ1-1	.	CASSYRQDMNTEAFF	TGTGCCAGCAGTTATCGACAGGACATGAACACTGAAGCTTTCTTT
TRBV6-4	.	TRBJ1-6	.	CASSADNNSPLHF	TGTGCCAGCAGTGCGGACAATAATTCACCCCTCCACTTT
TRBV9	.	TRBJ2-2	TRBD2	CASSVASSPAGGRANTGELFF	TGTGCCAGCAGCGTAGCTAGTTCCCCAGCGGGGGGGCGAGCGAACACCGGGGAGCTGTTTTTT
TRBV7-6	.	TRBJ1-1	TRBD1	CASSWDRGRDTEAFF	TGTGCCAGCAGCTGGGACAGGGGGAGGGACACTGAAGCTTTCTTT
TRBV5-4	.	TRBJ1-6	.	CASSLAGYNSPLHF	TGTGCCAGCAGCTTGGCAGGCTATAATTCACCCCTCCACTTT
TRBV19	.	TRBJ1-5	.	CASSHDRNSNQPQHF	TGTGCCAGTAGCCACGACAGAAATAGCAATCAGCCCCAGCATTTT
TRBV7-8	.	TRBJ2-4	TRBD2	CASSLGLAGATKNIQYF	TGTGCCAGCAGCTTGGGACTAGCGGGGGCCACCAAAAACATTCAGTACTTC
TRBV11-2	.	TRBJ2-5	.	CASSPGGADETQYF	TGTGCCAGCAGCCCGGGCGGGGCAGACGAGACCCAGTACTTC
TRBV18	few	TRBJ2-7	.	CASSPEGDSYEQYF	TGTGCCAGCTCACCGGAGGGGGACTCCTACGAGCAGTACTTC
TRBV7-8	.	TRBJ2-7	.	CASMGGGPNEQYF	TGTGCCAGCATGGGAGGAGGACCTAACGAGCAGTACTTC
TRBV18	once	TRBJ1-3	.	CASSPNTGPTSGNTIYF	TGTGCCAGCTCACCCAACACAGGGCCCACCTCTGGAAACACCATATATTTT
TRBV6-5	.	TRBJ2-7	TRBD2	CASSFSASGGLYEQYF	TGTGCCAGCAGTTTCAGCGCTAGCGGGGGCCTCTACGAGCAGTACTTC
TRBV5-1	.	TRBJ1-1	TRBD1	CASSLRTGGNTEAFF	TGCGCCAGCAGCCTCAGGACAGGGGGAAACACTGAAGCTTTCTTT
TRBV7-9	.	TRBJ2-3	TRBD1	CASSLWAGTGIDTQYF	TGTGCCAGCAGCTTATGGGCCGGGACAGGAATAGATACGCAGTATTTT
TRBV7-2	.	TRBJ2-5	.	CASSSRETQYF	TGTGCCAGCAGCTCGAGGGAGACCCAGTACTTC
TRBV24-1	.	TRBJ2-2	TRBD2	CATSDSQRGASGELFF	TGTGCCACCAGTGACTCCCAGCGGGGGGCGTCCGGGGAGCTGTTTTTT
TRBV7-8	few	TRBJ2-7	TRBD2	CASSSPTSASSYEQYF	TGTGCCAGCAGCTCCCCGACTAGCGCAAGCTCCTACGAGCAGTACTTC
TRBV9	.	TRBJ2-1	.	CASSPSTVLSYNEQFF	TGTGCCAGCAGCCCGTCGACAGTCCTCTCCTACAATGAGCAGTTCTTC
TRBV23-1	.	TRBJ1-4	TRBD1	CASSQPGQGAEKLFF	TGCGCCAGCAGTCAACCGGGACAGGGGGCTGAAAAACTGTTTTTT
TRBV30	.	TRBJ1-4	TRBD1	CAWSPGTGGDEKLFF	TGTGCCTGGAGCCCGGGGACAGGGGGGGATGAAAAACTGTTTTTT
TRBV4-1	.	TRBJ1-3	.	CASRRVGGNTIYF	TGCGCCAGCAGACGAGTGGGCGGAAACACCATATATTTT
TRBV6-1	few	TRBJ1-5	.	CASSERRNQPQHF	TGTGCCAGCAGTGAACGACGGAATCAGCCCCAGCATTTT
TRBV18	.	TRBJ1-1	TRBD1	CASSFDRANTEAFF	TGTGCCAGCTCGTTCGACAGGGCTAACACTGAAGCTTTCTTT
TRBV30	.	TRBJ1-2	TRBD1	CAWSDGQDGYTF	TGTGCCTGGAGTGACGGACAGGATGGCTACACCTTC
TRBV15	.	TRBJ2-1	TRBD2	CATSRAISGADNEQFF	TGTGCCACCAGCAGAGCGATTAGCGGGGCAGACAATGAGCAGTTCTTC
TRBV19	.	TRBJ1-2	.	CASSSRRGYYGYTF	TGTGCCAGTAGTTCCAGACGGGGCTACTATGGCTACACCTTC
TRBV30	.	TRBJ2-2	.	CAWSVGLGVGELFF	TGTGCCTGGAGTGTAGGTCTCGGCGTCGGGGAGCTGTTTTTT
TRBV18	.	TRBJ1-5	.	CASSPGAEEPQHF	TGTGCCAGCTCACCGGGGGCGGAGGAGCCCCAGCATTTT